This T cell receptor (beta chain) is drawn from a study of CD8 T cells in ankylosing spondylitis. This clonotype was observed a handful of times. Its antigen is currently unknown. Whole-study findings and limits: Peripheral blood samples showed relatively rare disease-linked clones, and these clones were CD8+. A TCR beta motif made of under 10 highly homologous variants seemed typical of ankylosing spondylitis blood. Disease-associated clones were reportedly significantly overrepresented in matched ankylosing spondylitis synovial fluid.

CDR1 and CDR2 (germline): MNHEY, SMNVEV (reference sequence). Trimming pared 4 bases from V and 7 bases from J, leaving 13 bases between. The CDR3 has 14 amino acids. Libraries of TCR beta came from quantitative 5'-RACE with molecular barcodes. MiXCR, applied by TCRdb to the 5' RACE reads, yields one record per CDR3 protein. The repertoire holds about 110,000 distinct CDR3 sequences, with nearly 25% as singletons. The sample was synovial fluid, either unsorted or a sorted T cell fraction (not recorded which). The V and J genes are TRBV27 and TRBJ2-2, with D perhaps TRBD2 (6 bases). This clonotype was obtained from a male donor with ankylosing spondylitis. CDR3 sequence reads: CASSSISGFGELFF. CDR3 nucleotide sequence: TGTGCCAGCAGTTCGATAAGCGGGTTCGGGGAGCTGTTTTTT.